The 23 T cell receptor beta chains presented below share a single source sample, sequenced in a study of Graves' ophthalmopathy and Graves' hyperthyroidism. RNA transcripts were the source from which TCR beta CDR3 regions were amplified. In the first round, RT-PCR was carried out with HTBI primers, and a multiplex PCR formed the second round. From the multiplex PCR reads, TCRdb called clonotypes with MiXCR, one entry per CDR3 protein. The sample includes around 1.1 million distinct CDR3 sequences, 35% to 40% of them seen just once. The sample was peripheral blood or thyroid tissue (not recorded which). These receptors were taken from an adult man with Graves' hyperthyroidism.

The CDR3 sequence: CSASDPTAGNTEAFF. For the CDR3, the DNA is TGCAGTGCTAGCGATCCCACGGCGGGGAACACTGAAGCTTTCTTT. The chain recombines TRBV20-1 with TRBJ1-1; no firm D call. Trimming removed 3 bases from V and 1 base from J, with 15 bases in between. The length of the CDR3 is 15 residues. Germline-derived CDR1 and CDR2 are DFQATT and SNEGSKA (reference sequence).

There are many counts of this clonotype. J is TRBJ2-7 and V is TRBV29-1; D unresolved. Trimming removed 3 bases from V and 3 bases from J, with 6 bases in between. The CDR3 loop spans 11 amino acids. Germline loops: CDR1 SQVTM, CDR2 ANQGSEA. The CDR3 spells CSVELDYEQYF. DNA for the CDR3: TGCAGCGTTGAGTTGGACTACGAGCAGTACTTC.

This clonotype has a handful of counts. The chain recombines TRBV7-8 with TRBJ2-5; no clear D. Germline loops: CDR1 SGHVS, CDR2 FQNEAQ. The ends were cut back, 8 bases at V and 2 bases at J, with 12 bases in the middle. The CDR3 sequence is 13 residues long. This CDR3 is CASPTRLQETQYF. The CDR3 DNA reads TGTGCCAGCCCGACCCGCTTGCAAGAGACCCAGTACTTC. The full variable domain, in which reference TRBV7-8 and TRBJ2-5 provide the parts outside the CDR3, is GAGVSQSPRYKVAKRGQDVALRCDPISGHVSLFWYQQALGQGPEFLTYFQNEAQLDKSGLPSDRFFAERPEGSVSTLKIQRTQQEDSAVYLCASPTRLQETQYFGPGTRLLVL.

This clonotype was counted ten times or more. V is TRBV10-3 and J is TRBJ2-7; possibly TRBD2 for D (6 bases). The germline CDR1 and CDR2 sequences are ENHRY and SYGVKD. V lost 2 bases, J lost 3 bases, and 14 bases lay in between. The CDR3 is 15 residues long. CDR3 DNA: TGTGCCATCAGTGAGGGCGGCGGGGCATACTACGAGCAGTACTTC. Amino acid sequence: CAISEGGGAYYEQYF.

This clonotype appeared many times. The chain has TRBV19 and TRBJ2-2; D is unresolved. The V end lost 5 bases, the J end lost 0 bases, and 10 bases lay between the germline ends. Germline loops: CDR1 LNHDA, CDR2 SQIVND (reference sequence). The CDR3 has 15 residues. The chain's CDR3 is CASSPRRSNTGELFF. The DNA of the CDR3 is TGTGCCAGTAGTCCCAGACGGTCGAACACCGGGGAGCTGTTTTTT.

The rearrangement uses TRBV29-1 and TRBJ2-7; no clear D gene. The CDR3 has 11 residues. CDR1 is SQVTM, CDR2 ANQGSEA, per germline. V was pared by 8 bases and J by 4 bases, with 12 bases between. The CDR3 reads CSRGMEYEQYF. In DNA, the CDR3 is TGCAGCAGAGGTATGGAGTACGAGCAGTACTTC.

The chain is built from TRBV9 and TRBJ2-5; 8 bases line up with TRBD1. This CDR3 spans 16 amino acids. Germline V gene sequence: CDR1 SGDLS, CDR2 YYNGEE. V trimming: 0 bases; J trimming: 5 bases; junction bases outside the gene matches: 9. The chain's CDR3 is CASSVGGGRGLETQYF. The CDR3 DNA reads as TGTGCCAGCAGCGTAGGAGGCGGCAGGGGGCTGGAGACCCAGTACTTC. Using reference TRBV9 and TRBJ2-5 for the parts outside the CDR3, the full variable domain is DSGVTQTPKHLITATGQRVTLRCSPRSGDLSVYWYQQSLDQGLQFLIQYYNGEERAKGNILERFSAQQFPDLHSELNLSSLELGDSALYFCASSVGGGRGLETQYFGPGTRLLVL.

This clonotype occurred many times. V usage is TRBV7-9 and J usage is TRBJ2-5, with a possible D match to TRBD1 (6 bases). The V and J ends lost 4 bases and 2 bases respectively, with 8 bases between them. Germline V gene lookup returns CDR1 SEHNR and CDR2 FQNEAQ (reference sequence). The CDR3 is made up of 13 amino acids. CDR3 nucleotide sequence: TGTGCCAGCAGCTGGACAGAGCAAGAGACCCAGTACTTC. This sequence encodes CASSWTEQETQYF. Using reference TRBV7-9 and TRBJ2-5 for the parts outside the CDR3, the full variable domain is DTGVSQNPRHKITKRGQNVTFRCDPISEHNRLYWYRQTLGQGPEFLTYFQNEAQLEKSRLLSDRFSAERPKGSFSTLEIQRTEQGDSAMYLCASSWTEQETQYFGPGTRLLVL.

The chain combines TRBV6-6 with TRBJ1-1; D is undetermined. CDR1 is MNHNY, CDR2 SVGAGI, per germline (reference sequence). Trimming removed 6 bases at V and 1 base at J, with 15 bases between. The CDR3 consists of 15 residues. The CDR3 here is CASSDIRKANTEAFF. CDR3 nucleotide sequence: TGTGCCAGCAGCGACATTCGCAAGGCGAACACTGAAGCTTTCTTT.

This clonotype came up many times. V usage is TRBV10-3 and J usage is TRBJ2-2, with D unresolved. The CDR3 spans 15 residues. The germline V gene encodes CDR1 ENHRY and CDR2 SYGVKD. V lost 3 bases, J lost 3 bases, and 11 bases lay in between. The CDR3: CAISEKGRHTGELFF. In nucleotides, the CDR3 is TGTGCCATCAGTGAAAAGGGTCGTCACACCGGGGAGCTGTTTTTT.

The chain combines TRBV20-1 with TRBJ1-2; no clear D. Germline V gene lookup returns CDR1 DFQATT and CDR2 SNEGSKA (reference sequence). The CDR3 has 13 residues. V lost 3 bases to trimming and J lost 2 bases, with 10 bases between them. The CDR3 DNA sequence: TGCAGTGCTAGTATTGGACCCAACTATGGCTACACCTTC. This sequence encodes CSASIGPNYGYTF.

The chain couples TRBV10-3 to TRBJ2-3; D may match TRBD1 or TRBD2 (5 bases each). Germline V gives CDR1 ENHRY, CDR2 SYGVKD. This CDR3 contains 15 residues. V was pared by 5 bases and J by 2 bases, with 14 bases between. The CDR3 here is CAISRLGEYTDTQYF. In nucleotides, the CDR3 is TGTGCCATCAGTCGATTAGGGGAGTACACAGATACGCAGTATTTT.

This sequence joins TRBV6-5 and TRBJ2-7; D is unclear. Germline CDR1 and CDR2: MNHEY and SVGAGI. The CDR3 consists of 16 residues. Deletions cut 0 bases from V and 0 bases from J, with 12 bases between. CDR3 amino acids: CASSYSGPGYSYEQYF. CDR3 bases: TGTGCCAGCAGTTACTCGGGCCCTGGGTACTCCTACGAGCAGTACTTC.

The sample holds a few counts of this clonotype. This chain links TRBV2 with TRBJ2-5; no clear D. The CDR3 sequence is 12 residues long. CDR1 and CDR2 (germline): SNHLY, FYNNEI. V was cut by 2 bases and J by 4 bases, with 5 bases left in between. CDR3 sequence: CASSERTETQYF. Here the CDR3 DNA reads TGTGCCAGCAGTGAAAGAACAGAGACCCAGTACTTC.

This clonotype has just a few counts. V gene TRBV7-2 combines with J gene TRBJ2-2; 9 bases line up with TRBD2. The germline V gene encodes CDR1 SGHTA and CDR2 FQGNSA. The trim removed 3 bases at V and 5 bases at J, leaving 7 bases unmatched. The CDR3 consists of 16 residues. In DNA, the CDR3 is TGTGCCAGCAGCTTGGGTCTAGCGGGACAAACCGGGGAGCTGTTTTTT. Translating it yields CASSLGLAGQTGELFF. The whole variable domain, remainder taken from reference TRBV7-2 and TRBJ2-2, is GAGVSQSPSNKVTEKGKDVELRCDPISGHTALYWYRQSLGQGLEFLIYFQGNSAPDKSGLPSDRFSAERTGGSVSTLTIQRTQQEDSAVYLCASSLGLAGQTGELFFGEGSRLTVL.

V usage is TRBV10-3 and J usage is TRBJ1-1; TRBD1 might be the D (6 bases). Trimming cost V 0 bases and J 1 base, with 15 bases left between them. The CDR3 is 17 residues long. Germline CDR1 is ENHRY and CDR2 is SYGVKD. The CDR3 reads CAISESPGWGANTEAFF. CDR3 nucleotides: TGTGCCATCAGTGAGTCCCCGGGGTGGGGGGCGAACACTGAAGCTTTCTTT.

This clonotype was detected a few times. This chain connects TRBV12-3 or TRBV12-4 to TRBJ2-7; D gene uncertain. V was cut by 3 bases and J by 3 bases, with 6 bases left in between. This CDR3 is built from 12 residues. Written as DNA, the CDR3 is TGTGCCAGCAGTTTCGAGGACTACGAGCAGTACTTC. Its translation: CASSFEDYEQYF.

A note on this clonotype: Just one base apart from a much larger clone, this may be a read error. CDR3 region: CASRGTDLEKLFF. The CDR3 region has the DNA TGTGCCAGCAGGGGGACGGACCTTGAAAAACTGTTTTTT. The rearrangement links TRBV7-4 to TRBJ1-4; possible D gene TRBD1, 5 bases. The CDR3 length is 13 residues. Germline V CDR1 and CDR2: SGHVT, SQSDAQ. The ends were cut back, 6 bases at V and 7 bases at J, with 12 bases in the middle.

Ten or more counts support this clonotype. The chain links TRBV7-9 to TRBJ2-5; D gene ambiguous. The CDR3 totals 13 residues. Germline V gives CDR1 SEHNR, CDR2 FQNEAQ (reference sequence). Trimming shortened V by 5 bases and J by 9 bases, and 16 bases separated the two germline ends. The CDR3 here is CASSLDVVRAQYF. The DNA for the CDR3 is TGTGCCAGCAGCCTTGACGTCGTAAGGGCCCAGTACTTC.

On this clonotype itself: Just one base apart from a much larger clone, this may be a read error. CDR3: CASRDLPGSNTGELFF. CDR3 coding DNA: TGCGCCAGCAGAGACCTGCCGGGGTCGAACACCGGGGAGCTGTTTTTT. The V and J genes are TRBV5-1 and TRBJ2-2, with a weak D call TRBD2 (5 bases). The length of the CDR3 is 16 residues. The V end was cut by 5 bases, the J end by 0 bases, with 14 bases between. Germline V gene data show CDR1 as SGHRS and CDR2 as YFSETQ. Supplemented by reference TRBV5-1 and TRBJ2-2, the full variable domain reads KAGVTQTPRYLIKTRGQQVTLSCSPISGHRSVSWYQQTPGQGLQFLFEYFSETQRNKGNFPGRFSGRQFSNSRSEMNVSTLELGDSALYLCASRDLPGSNTGELFFGEGSRLTVL.

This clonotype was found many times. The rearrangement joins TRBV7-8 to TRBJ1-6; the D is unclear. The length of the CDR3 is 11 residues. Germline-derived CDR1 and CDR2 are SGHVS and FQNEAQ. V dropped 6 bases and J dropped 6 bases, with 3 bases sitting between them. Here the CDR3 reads CASSVNSPLHF. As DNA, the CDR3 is TGTGCCAGCAGTGTTAATTCACCCCTCCACTTT.

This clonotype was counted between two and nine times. Written as DNA, the CDR3 is TGTGCCAGCAGCTTGAGGGACAGATCCACCGGGGAGCTGTTTTTT. It is translated as CASSLRDRSTGELFF. This chain connects TRBV5-5 to TRBJ2-2, with 7 bases aligning to TRBD1. Looked up from germline, CDR1 is SGHKS and CDR2 is YYEKEE (reference sequence). CDR3 length: 15 residues. The V segment lost 1 base and the J segment 4 bases; nucleotides outside the gene matches: 4.

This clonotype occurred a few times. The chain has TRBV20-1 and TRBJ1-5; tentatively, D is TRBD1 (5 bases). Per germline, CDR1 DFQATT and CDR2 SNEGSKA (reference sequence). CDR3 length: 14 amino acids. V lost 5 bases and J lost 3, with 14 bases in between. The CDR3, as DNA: TGCAGTGCTGAACACAGGAATATCAATCAGCCCCAGCATTTT. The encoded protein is CSAEHRNINQPQHF.